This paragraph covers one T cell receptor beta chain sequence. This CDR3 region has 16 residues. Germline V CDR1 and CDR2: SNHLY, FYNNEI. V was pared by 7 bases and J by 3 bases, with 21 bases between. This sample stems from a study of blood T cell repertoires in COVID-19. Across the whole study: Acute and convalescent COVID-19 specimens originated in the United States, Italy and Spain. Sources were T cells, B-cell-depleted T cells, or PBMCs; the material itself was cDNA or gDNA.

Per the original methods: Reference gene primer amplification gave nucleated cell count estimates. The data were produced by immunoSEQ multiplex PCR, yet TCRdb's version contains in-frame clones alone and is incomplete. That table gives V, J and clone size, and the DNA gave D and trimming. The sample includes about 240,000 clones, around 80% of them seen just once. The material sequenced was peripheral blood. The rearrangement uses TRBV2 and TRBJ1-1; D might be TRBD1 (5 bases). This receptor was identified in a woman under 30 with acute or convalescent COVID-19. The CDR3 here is CASISLRAPRDTEAFF. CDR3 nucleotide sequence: TGTGCCAGCATTTCCCTCAGGGCCCCCCGGGACACTGAAGCTTTCTTT.